The 28 T cell receptor beta chains presented below share a single source sample, sequenced in a study of shared clonotypes between healthy human individuals. Method: immunoSEQ multiplex PCR; TCRdb's copy keeps in-frame clones and lacks some. The data show 1.4 million or so clones, with approximately 98.5% seen just once and approximately 0.4% held by the top ten. Sequencing used naive CD4+ T cells sorted from blood. Subset in this sample: CD45RA+ positively selected. These receptors were taken from a young man in good health.

The CDR3 DNA reads as TGTGCCAGCAGCGTAGTAGCGACCCAAGAGACCCAGTACTTC. It encodes CASSVVATQETQYF. The chain recombines TRBV9 with TRBJ2-5, with D perhaps matching TRBD2 (5 bases). This CDR3 region has 14 residues. Per germline, CDR1 SGDLS and CDR2 YYNGEE. V shed 0 bases and J shed 1 base, with 7 bases lying between them.

The V gene is TRBV4-2, the J gene TRBJ2-1, with 7 bases lining up with TRBD2. From germline, CDR1 is LGHNA and CDR2 YNFKEQ. The CDR3 length is 16 residues. J was trimmed by 5 bases and V by 0 bases; bases with no gene match: 7. CDR3 DNA sequence: TGTGCCAGCAGCCAAGAAGTGGTAGCGGGTGACAATGAGCAGTTCTTC. Translated: CASSQEVVAGDNEQFF.

The chain recombines TRBV2 with TRBJ2-1, with a possible D match to TRBD1 (6 bases). CDR1 is SNHLY, CDR2 FYNNEI, per germline. V was shortened by 6 bases and J by 5 bases, with 14 bases between the two germline ends. CDR3 size: 14 residues. CDR3 region: CASRVRQEDNEQFF. CDR3 nucleotides: TGTGCCAGCAGGGTAAGACAGGAGGACAATGAGCAGTTCTTC.

This chain connects TRBV27 to TRBJ2-7, with TRBD1 as a possible D gene (6 bases). The CDR3 contains 13 residues. Germline values: CDR1 MNHEY, CDR2 SMNVEV (reference sequence). V lost 8 bases and J 0 bases, leaving 11 bases between the germline ends. The CDR3 spells CASGQRSSYEQYF. As DNA, the CDR3 is TGTGCCAGCGGACAGCGGAGCTCCTACGAGCAGTACTTC.

The chain is built from TRBV5-4 and TRBJ2-2; perhaps D is TRBD1 or TRBD2 (7 bases each). In germline, CDR1 is SGHNT, CDR2 YYREEE (reference sequence). The CDR3 runs 16 residues. Trimming removed 3 bases at V and 1 base at J, with 13 bases between. In nucleotides, the CDR3 is TGTGCCAGCAGCTCGGGGGGACAGAGGAACACCGGGGAGCTGTTTTTT. Protein product: CASSSGGQRNTGELFF.

This chain connects TRBV6-5 to TRBJ1-1, with D possibly matching TRBD1 (6 bases). The V end lost 6 bases, the J end lost 1 base, and 12 bases lay between the germline ends. The length of the CDR3 is 14 residues. Per germline, CDR1 MNHEY and CDR2 SVGAGI. CDR3: CASRTGNTNTEAFF. The CDR3 DNA is TGTGCCAGCAGGACAGGAAATACGAACACTGAAGCTTTCTTT.

This CDR3 reads CASRLGGVYYGYTF. The CDR3 nucleotides read TGTGCCAGCAGGTTGGGTGGGGTCTACTATGGCTACACCTTC. The chain combines TRBV28 with TRBJ1-2; D ambiguous. This CDR3 comprises 14 residues. Trimming cost V 6 bases and J 3 bases, with 14 bases left between them. Germline CDR1 MDHEN, CDR2 SYDVKM.

DNA of the CDR3: TGTGCCACCAGCAGATTACCGGCCGGAGCTGGAGCGGGACACGAGCAGTACTTC. Protein product: CATSRLPAGAGAGHEQYF. The V gene is TRBV15, the J gene TRBJ2-7; 7 nucleotides match TRBD2. The length of the CDR3 is 18 residues. J was trimmed by 5 bases and V by 2 bases; bases with no gene match: 18. CDR1 is LNHNV, CDR2 YYDKDF, per germline (reference sequence).

J is TRBJ2-3 and V is TRBV30, with D hard to call. Germline V gene sequence: CDR1 GTSNPN, CDR2 SVGIG (reference sequence). Between the trimmed V and J ends, which lost 0 bases and 7 bases, there was a span of 8 bases. The CDR3 runs 12 residues. The CDR3 sequence is CAWSVVGNTQYF. The CDR3 nucleotides read TGTGCCTGGAGTGTAGTGGGGAATACGCAGTATTTT.

This clone was seen only once. This chain joins TRBV6-1 and TRBJ1-2; TRBD1 aligns across 11 bases. The germline CDR1 and CDR2 sequences are MNHNS and SASEGT. The junction had 6 bases not matched to a gene; V was cut back by 7 bases and J by 5 bases. This CDR3 spans 14 amino acids. The CDR3 here is CASTGQGARYGYTF. The CDR3 nucleotides read TGTGCCAGCACTGGACAGGGGGCACGGTATGGCTACACCTTC.

This rearrangement joins TRBV9 to TRBJ1-1; 11 bases are shared with TRBD1. CDR1 is SGDLS, CDR2 YYNGEE, per germline. The CDR3 has 18 amino acids. The V segment lost 1 base and the J segment 1 base; nucleotides outside the gene matches: 9. The CDR3 DNA follows: TGTGCCAGCAGCGTATCTGCTGGGACAGGGGGTACGAACACTGAAGCTTTCTTT. This encodes CASSVSAGTGGTNTEAFF. The whole variable domain, remainder taken from reference TRBV9 and TRBJ1-1, is DSGVTQTPKHLITATGQRVTLRCSPRSGDLSVYWYQQSLDQGLQFLIQYYNGEERAKGNILERFSAQQFPDLHSELNLSSLELGDSALYFCASSVSAGTGGTNTEAFFGQGTRLTVV.

The CDR3 sequence: CASSLTLGAEQFF. CDR3 bases: TGTGCCAGCAGCTTAACCCTTGGTGCGGAGCAGTTCTTC. J is TRBJ2-1 and V is TRBV7-3; D gene ambiguous. This CDR3 region has 13 residues. Germline lookup yields CDR1 SGHTA and CDR2 FQGTGA. Trimming took off 0 bases at V and 10 bases at J, with 10 bases between the two ends.

J is TRBJ1-4 and V is TRBV6-5; D is ambiguous. The V gene's germline CDR1 is MNHEY and CDR2 SVGAGI. Deletions cut 1 base from V and 8 bases from J, with 5 bases between. The CDR3 is made up of 12 amino acids. The CDR3 bases are TGTGCCAGCAGTTACTTCGGGGAAAAACTGTTTTTT. This sequence encodes CASSYFGEKLFF.

This chain joins TRBV7-2 and TRBJ2-2, with unresolved D. This CDR3 contains 14 residues. Germline CDR1 reads SGHTA; CDR2 reads FQGNSA. Trimming stripped 3 bases from V and 0 bases from J, with 5 bases between. In DNA, the CDR3 is TGTGCCAGCAGCTTTTCCACGAACACCGGGGAGCTGTTTTTT. This gives the protein CASSFSTNTGELFF.

V and J are TRBV6-6 and TRBJ2-5; no clear D. Trimming cost V 10 bases and J 7 bases, with 22 bases left between them. The germline gives CDR1 MNHNY, CDR2 SVGAGI (reference sequence). The length of the CDR3 is 14 residues. The CDR3 sequence: CAISMSLSRSTQYF. The CDR3 DNA is TGTGCCATCTCGATGAGCCTAAGCCGATCGACCCAGTACTTC.

V gene TRBV4-1 combines with J gene TRBJ2-1; TRBD2 aligns across 14 bases. Germline V gene lookup returns CDR1 MGHRA and CDR2 YSYEKL. CDR3 length: 17 residues. The V and J ends lost 3 bases and 2 bases, in that order; junction bases with no gene match: 3. CDR3 amino acids: CASSHGLAGGTYNEQFF. CDR3 coding DNA: TGCGCCAGCAGCCACGGACTAGCGGGAGGTACCTACAATGAGCAGTTCTTC.

This clone was seen only once. The chain is built from TRBV5-8 and TRBJ2-3, with TRBD1 identical over 8 bases. The trim removed 3 bases at V and 6 bases at J, leaving 3 bases unmatched. Germline-derived CDR1 and CDR2 are SGHTS and YDEGEE. This CDR3 is built from 13 residues. CDR3 DNA sequence: TGTGCCAGCAGCTCAGGGACAGGCGATACGCAGTATTTT. This gives the protein CASSSGTGDTQYF.

The chain combines TRBV19 with TRBJ1-5; D may be TRBD1 (6 bases). This CDR3 contains 16 residues. Germline loops: CDR1 LNHDA, CDR2 SQIVND (reference sequence). Trimming removed 0 bases at V and 4 bases at J, with 13 bases between. This chain's CDR3 is CASSIDRNRANQPQHF. The CDR3, as DNA: TGTGCCAGTAGTATAGATCGGAACAGGGCTAATCAGCCCCAGCATTTT.

J is TRBJ2-3 and V is TRBV7-3; D gene unclear. Trimming stripped 4 bases from V and 3 bases from J, with 8 bases between. The CDR3 covers 13 residues. Germline loops: CDR1 SGHTA, CDR2 FQGTGA. The CDR3 DNA sequence: TGTGCCAGCAGCTCCTCGCGGACAGATACGCAGTATTTT. Translating it yields CASSSSRTDTQYF.

This clone has a single count. Within the sample, other DNA sequences also encode this same CDR3. The J gene is TRBJ2-7, the V gene TRBV5-1; D possibly uses TRBD1 or TRBD2 (5 bases each). The germline V gene encodes CDR1 SGHRS and CDR2 YFSETQ. The CDR3 covers 14 residues. V lost 0 bases and J 2 bases, leaving 9 bases between the germline ends. The CDR3 reads CASSLGGSAYEQYF. CDR3 DNA sequence: TGCGCCAGCAGCTTGGGGGGGAGCGCCTACGAGCAGTACTTC.

This clone appeared once. The chain carries TRBV2 and TRBJ2-5; possibly TRBD2 for D (6 bases). The CDR3 loop spans 12 amino acids. Per germline, CDR1 SNHLY and CDR2 FYNNEI. V shed 6 bases and J shed 5 bases, with 10 bases lying between them. The CDR3 spells CASRAGLETQYF. The CDR3 DNA reads TGTGCCAGCAGAGCGGGTCTGGAGACCCAGTACTTC.

Worth noting for this clone: This specimen includes other DNA sequences encoding the same CDR3. The rearrangement uses TRBV5-1 and TRBJ2-3; D possibly corresponds to TRBD1 (6 bases). Trimming pared 0 bases from V and 4 bases from J, leaving 9 bases between. CDR3 size: 14 residues. Germline loops: CDR1 SGHRS, CDR2 YFSETQ. The CDR3 region has the DNA TGCGCCAGCAGCTTGGGGCAGGGGTCAGATACGCAGTATTTT. Residues: CASSLGQGSDTQYF.

The rearrangement links TRBV19 to TRBJ1-5; D gene unclear. This CDR3 has 10 residues. V gave up 9 bases and J gave up 9 bases, with 9 bases separating them. The V gene's germline CDR1 is LNHDA and CDR2 SQIVND (reference sequence). Here the CDR3 DNA reads TGTGCCAGCGGTCGCCGGCCCCAGCATTTT. This sequence encodes CASGRRPQHF.

J is TRBJ2-3 and V is TRBV9, with 9 bases lining up with TRBD1. Germline V gene lookup returns CDR1 SGDLS and CDR2 YYNGEE. The CDR3 extends over 16 amino acids. Trimming removed 4 bases from V and 9 bases from J; junction bases left unmatched: 15. CDR3 protein: CASSSHPARDRATQYF. The CDR3 coding sequence is TGTGCCAGCAGCTCTCACCCGGCCCGGGACAGGGCAACGCAGTATTTT. The full variable domain, completed using reference TRBV9 and TRBJ2-3, is DSGVTQTPKHLITATGQRVTLRCSPRSGDLSVYWYQQSLDQGLQFLIQYYNGEERAKGNILERFSAQQFPDLHSELNLSSLELGDSALYFCASSSHPARDRATQYFGPGTRLTVL.

This clone was recorded only once. The chain carries TRBV11-2 and TRBJ2-5; TRBD2 matches at 11 bases. In germline, CDR1 is SGHAT, CDR2 FQNNGV. The ends lost 5 bases at V and 2 bases at J; junction bases unmatched: 4. This CDR3 region has 15 residues. This chain's CDR3 is CASSRTSGPQETQYF. The CDR3 bases are TGTGCCAGCAGCCGGACTAGCGGGCCACAAGAGACCCAGTACTTC.

The V call is TRBV6-5, the J call TRBJ2-1; D remains ambiguous. Trimming shortened V by 2 bases and J by 2 bases, and 13 bases separated the two germline ends. The CDR3 spans 16 residues. CDR1 MNHEY and CDR2 SVGAGI come from the germline V gene. CDR3 sequence (DNA): TGTGCCAGCAGTTACCGGAGCGCTACAACCTACAATGAGCAGTTCTTC. As protein: CASSYRSATTYNEQFF.

The gene calls are TRBV19 and TRBJ1-2; no clear D. The V gene's germline CDR1 is LNHDA and CDR2 SQIVND (reference sequence). V was clipped by 5 bases and J by 2 bases, with 15 bases between them. This CDR3 is 15 amino acids long. The chain's CDR3 is CASSLVDGSNYGYTF. For the CDR3, the DNA is TGTGCCAGTAGTCTGGTGGACGGCTCCAACTATGGCTACACCTTC. Filled out from reference TRBV19 and TRBJ1-2, the complete variable domain reads DGGITQSPKYLFRKEGQNVTLSCEQNLNHDAMYWYRQDPGQGLRLIYYSQIVNDFQKGDIAEGYSVSREKKESFPLTVTSAQKNPTAFYLCASSLVDGSNYGYTFGSGTRLTVV.

This chain links TRBV6-6 with TRBJ2-1; 8 bases align to TRBD2. Germline V CDR1 and CDR2: MNHNY, SVGAGI (reference sequence). The CDR3 sequence is 16 residues long. Losses at the gene ends were 7 bases for V and 3 bases for J; bases not matched to a gene: 11. CDR3 coding DNA: TGTGCCAGCATATCCGGGACGACTAGCGACTACAATGAGCAGTTCTTC. It is translated as CASISGTTSDYNEQFF.